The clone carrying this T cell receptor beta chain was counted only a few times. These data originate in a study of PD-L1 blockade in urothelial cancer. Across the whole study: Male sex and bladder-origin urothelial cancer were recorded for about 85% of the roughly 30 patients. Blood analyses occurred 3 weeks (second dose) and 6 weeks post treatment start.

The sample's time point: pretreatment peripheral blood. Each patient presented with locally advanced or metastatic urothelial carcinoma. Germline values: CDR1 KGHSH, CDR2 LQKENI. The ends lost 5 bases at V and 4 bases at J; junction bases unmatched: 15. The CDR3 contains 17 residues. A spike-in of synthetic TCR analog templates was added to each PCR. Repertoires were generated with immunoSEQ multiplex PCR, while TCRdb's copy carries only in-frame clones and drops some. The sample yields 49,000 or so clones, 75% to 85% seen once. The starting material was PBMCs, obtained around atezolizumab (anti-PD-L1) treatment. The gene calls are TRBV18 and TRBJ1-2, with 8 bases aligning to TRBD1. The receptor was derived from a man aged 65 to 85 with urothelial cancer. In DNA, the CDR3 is TGTGCCAGCTCAGCCCGGGACAGGCCTTTACACCCCTATGGCTACACCTTC. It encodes CASSARDRPLHPYGYTF.